The next 3 T cell receptor beta chains were all read from a single sample in a study of read filtering for tumor transcriptome and immune sequencing. The library was built from roughly 400 ng RNA with molecular barcoded adaptors for alpha/delta and beta/gamma chains. TCRdb reprocessed the reads with MiXCR, giving one entry per CDR3 protein. This sample yields 93,000 or so distinct CDR3 sequences, of which 20% to 25% are seen a single time; over 9.5% belongs to the top ten. Sequenced material: a population of CD138-negative cells sorted from bone marrow. The origin of the receptors is a donor at least 40 years old with multiple myeloma.

This clonotype was counted ten times or more. The V and J genes are TRBV5-1 and TRBJ2-5; D possibly matches TRBD1 or TRBD2 (5 bases each). Per germline, CDR1 SGHRS and CDR2 YFSETQ. This CDR3 has 15 amino acids. The ends were cut back, 4 bases at V and 5 bases at J, with 18 bases in the middle. The CDR3 protein is CASSDTGRQRETQYF. Written as DNA, the CDR3 is TGCGCCAGCAGCGATACGGGACGCCAACGGGAGACCCAGTACTTC.

This clonotype appeared many times. The chain combines TRBV5-1 with TRBJ2-3; TRBD1 agrees at 7 bases. This CDR3 is built from 15 residues. Looked up from germline, CDR1 is SGHRS and CDR2 is YFSETQ. V was clipped by 4 bases and J by 2 bases; unmatched bases: 7. The CDR3 here is CASSPGQTYTDTQYF. The CDR3 DNA reads as TGCGCCAGCAGCCCGGGACAGACCTACACAGATACGCAGTATTTT.

J is TRBJ2-7 and V is TRBV12-3 or TRBV12-4, with D perhaps TRBD2 (6 bases). V was cut by 8 bases and J by 1 base, with 15 bases left in between. This CDR3 is 14 amino acids long. The CDR3 protein is CASRGTLGSYEQYF. CDR3 DNA: TGTGCCAGCCGGGGGACCCTCGGTTCCTACGAGCAGTACTTC.